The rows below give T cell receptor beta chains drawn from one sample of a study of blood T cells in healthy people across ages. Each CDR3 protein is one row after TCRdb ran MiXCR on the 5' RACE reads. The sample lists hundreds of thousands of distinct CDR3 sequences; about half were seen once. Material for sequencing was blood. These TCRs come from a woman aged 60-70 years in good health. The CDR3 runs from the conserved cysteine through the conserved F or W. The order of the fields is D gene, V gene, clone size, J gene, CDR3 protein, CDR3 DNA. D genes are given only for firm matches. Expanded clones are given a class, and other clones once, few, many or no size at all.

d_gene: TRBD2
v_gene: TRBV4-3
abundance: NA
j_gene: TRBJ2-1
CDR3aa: CASSHEPSGSSYNEQFF
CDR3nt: TGCGCCAGCAGCCACGAACCGAGCGGGAGCTCCTACAATGAGCAGTTCTTC

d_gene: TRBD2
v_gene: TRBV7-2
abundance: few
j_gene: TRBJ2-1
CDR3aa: CASSPYSGTYNEQFF
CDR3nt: TGTGCCAGCAGCCCTTATAGCGGGACCTACAATGAGCAGTTCTTC

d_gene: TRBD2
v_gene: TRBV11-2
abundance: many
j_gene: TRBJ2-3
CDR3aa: CASSTSGSPHSTDTQYF
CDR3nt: TGTGCCAGCAGCACCAGCGGGAGTCCCCACAGCACAGATACGCAGTATTTT

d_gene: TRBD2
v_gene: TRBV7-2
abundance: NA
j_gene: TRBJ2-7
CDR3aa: CAGSSQGTSRLQSSYEQYF
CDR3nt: TGTGCCGGCAGCTCCCAGGGGACTAGCAGGCTTCAAAGCTCCTACGAGCAGTACTTC

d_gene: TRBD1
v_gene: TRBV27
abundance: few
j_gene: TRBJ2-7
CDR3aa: CATHGDRGYEQYF
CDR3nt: TGTGCCACCCACGGGGACAGGGGTTACGAGCAGTACTTC

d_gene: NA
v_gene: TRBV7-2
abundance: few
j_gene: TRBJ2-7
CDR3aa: CASSLDQGSAYEQYF
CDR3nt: TGTGCCAGCAGCTTAGACCAGGGTTCGGCCTACGAGCAGTACTTC

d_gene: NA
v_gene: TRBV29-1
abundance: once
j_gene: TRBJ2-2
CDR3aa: CSVGKAGNTGELFF
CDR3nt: TGCAGCGTTGGGAAGGCGGGGAACACCGGGGAGCTGTTTTTT

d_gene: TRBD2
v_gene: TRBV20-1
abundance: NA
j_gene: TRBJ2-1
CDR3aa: CSARDWLAESSYNEQFF
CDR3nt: TGCAGTGCTAGAGATTGGCTAGCGGAAAGCTCCTACAATGAGCAGTTCTTC

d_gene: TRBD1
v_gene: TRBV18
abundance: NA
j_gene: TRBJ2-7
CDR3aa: CASSPPWTGRDEQYF
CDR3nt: TGTGCCAGCTCACCACCCTGGACAGGGCGAGACGAGCAGTACTTC

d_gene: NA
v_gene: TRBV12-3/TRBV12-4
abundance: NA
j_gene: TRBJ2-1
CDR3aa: CASSSRDTSPYNEQFF
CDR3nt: TGTGCCAGCAGTTCAAGGGACACATCCCCTTACAATGAGCAGTTCTTC

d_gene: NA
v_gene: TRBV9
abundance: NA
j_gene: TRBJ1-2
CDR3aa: CASSETASGGTGYTF
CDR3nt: TGTGCCAGCAGCGAGACAGCTTCGGGGGGCACTGGCTACACCTTC

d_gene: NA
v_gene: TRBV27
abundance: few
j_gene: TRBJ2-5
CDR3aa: CASSNLDLPVYF
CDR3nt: TGTGCCAGCAGTAACCTCGACCTCCCGGTGTACTTC

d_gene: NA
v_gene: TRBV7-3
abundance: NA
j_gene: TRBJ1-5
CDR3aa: CASSPRPGQRNQPQHF
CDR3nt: TGTGCCAGCAGCCCGCGTCCCGGACAACGCAATCAGCCCCAGCATTTT

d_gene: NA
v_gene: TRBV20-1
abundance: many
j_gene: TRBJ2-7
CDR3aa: CSARKDLSYEQYF
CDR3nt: TGCAGTGCTAGGAAGGATTTATCCTACGAGCAGTACTTC

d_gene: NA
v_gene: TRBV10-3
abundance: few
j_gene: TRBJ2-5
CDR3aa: CAISGMGRETQYF
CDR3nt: TGTGCCATCAGTGGTATGGGGCGGGAGACCCAGTACTTC

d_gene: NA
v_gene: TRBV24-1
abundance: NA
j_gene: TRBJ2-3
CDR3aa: CATSDPTGHPDTQYF
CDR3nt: TGTGCCACCAGTGATCCTACAGGACACCCCGATACGCAGTATTTT

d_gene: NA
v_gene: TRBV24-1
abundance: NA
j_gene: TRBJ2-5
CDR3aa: CATSAANEQYF
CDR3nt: TGTGCCACCAGTGCGGCAAATGAGCAGTACTTC

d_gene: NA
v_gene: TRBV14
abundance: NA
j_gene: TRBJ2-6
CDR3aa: CASSQRPGLSGANVLTF
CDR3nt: TGTGCCAGCAGCCAACGTCCGGGACTCTCTGGGGCTAACGTCCTGACTTTC

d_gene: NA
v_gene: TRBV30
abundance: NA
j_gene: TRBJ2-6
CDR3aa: CAWSVLEFFGAGANVLTF
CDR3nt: TGTGCCTGGAGTGTACTTGAGTTTTTCGGTGCTGGGGCCAACGTCCTGACTTTC

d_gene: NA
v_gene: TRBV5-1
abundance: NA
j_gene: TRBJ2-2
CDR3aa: CASGQGSPNTGELFF
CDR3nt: TGCGCCAGCGGTCAGGGGTCTCCGAACACCGGGGAGCTGTTTTTT

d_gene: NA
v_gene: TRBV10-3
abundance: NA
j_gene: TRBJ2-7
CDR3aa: CAIRGAGLGEQYF
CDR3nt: TGTGCCATCAGAGGGGCTGGGCTGGGCGAGCAGTACTTC

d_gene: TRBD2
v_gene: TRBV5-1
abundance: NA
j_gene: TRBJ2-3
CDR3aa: CASSLELAGGGDTQYF
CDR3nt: TGCGCCAGCAGCTTGGAACTAGCGGGAGGTGGAGATACGCAGTATTTT

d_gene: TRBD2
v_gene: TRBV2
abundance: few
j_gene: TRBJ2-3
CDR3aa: CASSKLAGGVSGPTDTQYF
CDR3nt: TGTGCCAGCAGTAAATTAGCGGGAGGGGTGTCGGGACCCACAGATACGCAGTATTTT

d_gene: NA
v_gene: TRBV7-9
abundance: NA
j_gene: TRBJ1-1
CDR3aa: CASSVGRENTEAFF
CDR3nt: TGTGCCAGCAGCGTGGGACGGGAGAACACTGAAGCTTTCTTT

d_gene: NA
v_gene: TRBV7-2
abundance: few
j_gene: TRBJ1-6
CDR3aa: CASSLERGRNSPLHF
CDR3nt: TGTGCCAGCAGCTTAGAGCGGGGCCGTAATTCACCCCTCCACTTT

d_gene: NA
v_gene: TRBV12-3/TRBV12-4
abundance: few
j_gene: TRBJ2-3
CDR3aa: CASSPIVSTADTQYF
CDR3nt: TGTGCCAGCAGCCCAATAGTGAGTACGGCAGATACGCAGTATTTT

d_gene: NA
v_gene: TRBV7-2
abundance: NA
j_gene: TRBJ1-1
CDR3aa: CASSLGGARVGVNTEAFF
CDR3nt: TGTGCCAGCAGCTTAGGAGGAGCTAGGGTCGGGGTGAACACTGAAGCTTTCTTT

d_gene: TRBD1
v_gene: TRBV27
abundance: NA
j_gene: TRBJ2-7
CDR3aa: CASRGQGGPYEQYF
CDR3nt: TGTGCCAGCAGGGGACAGGGAGGCCCTTACGAGCAGTACTTC

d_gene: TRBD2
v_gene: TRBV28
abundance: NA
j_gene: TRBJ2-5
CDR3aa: CASSPLRAGGEETQYF
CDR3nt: TGTGCCAGCAGCCCCCTACGAGCGGGAGGGGAAGAGACCCAGTACTTC

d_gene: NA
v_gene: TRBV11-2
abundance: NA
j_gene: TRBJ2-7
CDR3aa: CASSPLTGSEVEQYF
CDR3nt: TGTGCCAGCAGCCCCTTGACGGGCAGTGAGGTCGAGCAGTACTTC

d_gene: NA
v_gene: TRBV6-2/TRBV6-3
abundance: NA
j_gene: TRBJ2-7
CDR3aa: CASRVTVFHEQYF
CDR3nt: TGTGCCAGCAGAGTGACTGTCTTCCACGAGCAGTACTTC

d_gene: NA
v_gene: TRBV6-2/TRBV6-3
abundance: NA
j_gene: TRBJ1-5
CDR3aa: CASSKIGTGFNQPQHF
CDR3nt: TGTGCCAGCAGTAAAATTGGGACCGGATTCAATCAGCCCCAGCATTTT

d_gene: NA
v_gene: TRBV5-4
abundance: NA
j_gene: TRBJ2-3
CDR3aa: CASSFVKQPDTQYF
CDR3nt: TGTGCCAGCAGCTTTGTCAAACAGCCAGATACGCAGTATTTT

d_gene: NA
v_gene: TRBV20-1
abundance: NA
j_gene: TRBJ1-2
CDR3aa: CSAVPVNYGYTF
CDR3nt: TGCAGTGCTGTCCCCGTTAACTATGGCTACACCTTC

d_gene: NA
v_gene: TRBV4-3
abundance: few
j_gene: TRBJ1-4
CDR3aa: CASSQEVARAGGLFF
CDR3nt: TGCGCCAGCAGCCAAGAGGTCGCCAGGGCCGGCGGCCTGTTTTTT

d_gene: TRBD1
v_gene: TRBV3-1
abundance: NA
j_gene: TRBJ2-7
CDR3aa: CASRRTGKGYNEQYF
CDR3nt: TGTGCCAGCCGCCGGACAGGGAAGGGCTACAATGAGCAGTACTTC

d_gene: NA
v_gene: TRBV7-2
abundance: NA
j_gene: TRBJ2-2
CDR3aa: CASSLSNVGGELFF
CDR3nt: TGTGCCAGCAGCCTCTCGAACGTTGGCGGGGAGCTGTTTTTT

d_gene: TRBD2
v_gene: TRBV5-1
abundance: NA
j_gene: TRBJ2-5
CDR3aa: CASSLAGLAGREAQYF
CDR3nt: TGCGCCAGCAGCTTGGCCGGGCTAGCGGGCCGGGAGGCCCAGTACTTC

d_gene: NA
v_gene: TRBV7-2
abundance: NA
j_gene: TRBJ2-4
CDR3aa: CASSLAGGKNIQYF
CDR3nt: TGTGCCAGCAGCTTAGCAGGGGGCAAAAACATTCAGTACTTC

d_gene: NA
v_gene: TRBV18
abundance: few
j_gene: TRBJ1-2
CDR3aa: CASSATENHGYTF
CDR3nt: TGTGCCAGCTCAGCGACAGAAAACCATGGCTACACCTTC

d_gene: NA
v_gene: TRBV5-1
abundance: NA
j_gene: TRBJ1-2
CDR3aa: CASRTDRGNYGYTF
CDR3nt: TGCGCCAGCCGGACGGACCGCGGTAACTATGGCTACACCTTC

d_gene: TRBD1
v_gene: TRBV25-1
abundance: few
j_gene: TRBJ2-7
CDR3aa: CASSEWDSYEQYF
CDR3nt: TGTGCCAGCAGTGAGTGGGACAGCTACGAGCAGTACTTC

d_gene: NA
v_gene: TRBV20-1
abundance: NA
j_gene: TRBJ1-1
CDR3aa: CSARNRVQNTEAFF
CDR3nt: TGCAGTGCTAGAAACAGAGTCCAGAACACTGAAGCTTTCTTT

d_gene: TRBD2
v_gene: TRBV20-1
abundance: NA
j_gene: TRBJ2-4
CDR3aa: CSALRTSGGNIQYF
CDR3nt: TGCAGTGCTCTTCGGACTAGCGGGGGAAACATTCAGTACTTC

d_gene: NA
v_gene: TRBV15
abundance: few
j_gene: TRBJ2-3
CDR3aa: CATSSGRGRDTQYF
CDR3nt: TGTGCCACCAGCAGCGGCAGGGGACGAGATACGCAGTATTTT

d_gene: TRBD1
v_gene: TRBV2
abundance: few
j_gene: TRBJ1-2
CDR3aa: CATTYEQGAYGYTF
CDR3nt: TGTGCCACAACCTACGAACAGGGGGCGTATGGCTACACCTTC